This TCR beta chain was identified during a study of cytomegalovirus exposure and HLA in healthy donors. Study-level information: Among the 370 or so donors who were genotyped, around 77% fell in the genetic ancestry cluster that is associated with self-reported Caucasian donors. Study-level results: Generally TCR sequences proved uncommon, though certain public TCRs appeared in numerous donors.

Vbeta (60) and Jbeta (13) primers were used in the PCR. Measured with immunoSEQ multiplex PCR; TCRdb has only the in-frame clones, and not every one. The data contain about 160,000 clones, more than 65% of them singletons. Germline V lookup: CDR1 MDHEN, CDR2 SYDVKM. The ends were cut back, 7 bases at V and 4 bases at J, with 13 bases in the middle. The CDR3 has 13 residues. A note on this clone: The antigen remains unidentified.

The TCR was taken from a man younger than 45 in good health and CMV-seronegative. The J gene is TRBJ1-1, the V gene TRBV28; tentative D call: TRBD1 (5 bases). The material sequenced was PBMCs. The chain's CDR3 is CASIVGGSTEAFF. Written as DNA, the CDR3 is TGTGCCAGCATTGTGGGGGGGAGCACTGAAGCTTTCTTT. Filled out from reference TRBV28 and TRBJ1-1, the complete variable domain reads DVKVTQSSRYLVKRTGEKVFLECVQDMDHENMFWYRQDPGLGLRLIYFSYDVKMKEKGDIPEGYSVSREKKERFSLILESASTNQTSMYLCASIVGGSTEAFFGQGTRLTVV.